Listed below are T cell receptor beta chains from one sample, sequenced in a study of identical twins. TCRdb ran MiXCR on the 5' RACE reads and lists one entry per CDR3 protein. The sample has about 200,000 distinct CDR3 sequences, approximately 8.3% seen once. The same sample was also used in a study of yellow fever vaccine responses in identical twins.

The source material was memory (CD45RO+) T cells sorted from blood. These receptors were obtained from a woman under 30 in good health. The CDR3 runs from the conserved cysteine through the conserved F or W. The order of the fields is J gene, D gene, V gene, clone size, CDR3 DNA, CDR3 protein. The D gene is left open where the match is weak. Clone size is given for some rows only: seen once, a few or many times, or a class if the clone is expanded.

J: TRBJ2-3
D: TRBD2
V: TRBV6-1
size: once
DNA: TGTGCCAGCAGCCCCCGGTCTAGCGGGGTGCTCAATACGCAGTATTTT
CDR3: CASSPRSSGVLNTQYF

J: TRBJ2-3
D: TRBD1
V: TRBV7-9
size: many
DNA: TGTGCCAGCAGCTCCAGGGGGCAGTTTCGCACAGATACGCAGTATTTT
CDR3: CASSSRGQFRTDTQYF

J: TRBJ2-5
D: .
V: TRBV5-1
size: many
DNA: TGCGCCAGCAGCCCCAAGGCAGAGACCCAGTACTTC
CDR3: CASSPKAETQYF

J: TRBJ2-3
D: TRBD2
V: TRBV4-2
size: .
DNA: TGTGCCAGCAGCCAGGGAGTAGCGGGGGGGCCAGATACGCAGTATTTT
CDR3: CASSQGVAGGPDTQYF

J: TRBJ1-5
D: .
V: TRBV20-1
size: many
DNA: TGCAGTGCTAGAATCTCGACAGGAAACAATCAGCCCCAGCATTTT
CDR3: CSARISTGNNQPQHF

J: TRBJ2-1
D: TRBD2
V: TRBV18
size: few
DNA: TGTGCCAGCTCAACTAGCGGGGGTTTCTACAATGAGCAGTTCTTC
CDR3: CASSTSGGFYNEQFF

J: TRBJ1-4
D: .
V: TRBV7-8
size: .
DNA: TGTGCCAGCAGCTTTCGCCTTGAAAAACTGTTTTTT
CDR3: CASSFRLEKLFF

J: TRBJ2-6
D: .
V: TRBV5-1
size: few
DNA: TGCGCCAGCAGCTCGCAGGGAACGGGGGCCAACGTCCTGACTTTC
CDR3: CASSSQGTGANVLTF

J: TRBJ2-5
D: TRBD2
V: TRBV9
size: .
DNA: TGTGCCAGCAGCGTATCGGGAGGAGACATTGGCCTCAAAGCGCAGGGGACCCAGTACTTC
CDR3: CASSVSGGDIGLKAQGTQYF

J: TRBJ2-1
D: TRBD2
V: TRBV4-2
size: many
DNA: TGTGCCAGCAGCCAAGGGAGGATAGCGGGAGGCCCGTACAATGAGCAGTTCTTC
CDR3: CASSQGRIAGGPYNEQFF

J: TRBJ1-4
D: .
V: TRBV15
size: few
DNA: TGTGCCACCAGCAGAGATAGGTCCAACAGGGAACTGTTTTTT
CDR3: CATSRDRSNRELFF

J: TRBJ1-2
D: .
V: TRBV20-1
size: many
DNA: TGCAGTGCTAGCCCCACGGCCTCACACTATGGCTACACCTTC
CDR3: CSASPTASHYGYTF

J: TRBJ2-1
D: TRBD1
V: TRBV2
size: many
DNA: TGTGCCAGCAGAACATCCGCAGGACAGGGGTTCGGTGAGCAGTTCTTC
CDR3: CASRTSAGQGFGEQFF

J: TRBJ2-5
D: TRBD2
V: TRBV3-1
size: .
DNA: TGTGCCAGCAGGGCTCTAGCGGGGGGCCGTCAAGAGACCCAGTACTTC
CDR3: CASRALAGGRQETQYF

J: TRBJ2-7
D: .
V: TRBV5-1
size: many
DNA: TGCGCCAGCAGCGAGGACAGTCATTCCTACGAGCAGTACTTC
CDR3: CASSEDSHSYEQYF

J: TRBJ2-6
D: TRBD1
V: TRBV3-1
size: .
DNA: TGTGCCAGCAGCCAAGATCGTGGGACAGGCCCGAACGTCCTGACTTTC
CDR3: CASSQDRGTGPNVLTF

J: TRBJ2-1
D: .
V: TRBV28
size: many
DNA: TGTGCCAGCAGCAGAGCCTCTGGTGGGGGGCGGAACAATGAGCAGTTCTTC
CDR3: CASSRASGGGRNNEQFF

J: TRBJ2-7
D: .
V: TRBV5-1
size: many
DNA: TGCGCCAGCAGCTTGGCGCTGGAAGGCGAGCAGTACTTC
CDR3: CASSLALEGEQYF

J: TRBJ2-5
D: .
V: TRBV5-1
size: .
DNA: TGCGCCAGCAGCTTGGTCGCCTACCAAGAGACCCAGTACTTC
CDR3: CASSLVAYQETQYF

J: TRBJ1-5
D: TRBD1
V: TRBV7-2
size: few
DNA: TGTGCCAGCAGCTCGGGACAGGGCCAGCCCCAGCATTTT
CDR3: CASSSGQGQPQHF

J: TRBJ1-3
D: .
V: TRBV29-1
size: many
DNA: TGCAGCGCCGCAGGGGATGCCTCTGGAAACACCATATATTTT
CDR3: CSAAGDASGNTIYF

J: TRBJ2-5
D: TRBD2
V: TRBV7-2
size: .
DNA: TGTGCCAGCAGCTTGGGGACTAGCGGGGGGTGGGAGACCCAGTACTTC
CDR3: CASSLGTSGGWETQYF

J: TRBJ2-2
D: .
V: TRBV12-3/TRBV12-4
size: many
DNA: TGTGCCAGCAGTTTCCGGCGGGCCCCAAACACCGGGGAGCTGTTTTTT
CDR3: CASSFRRAPNTGELFF

J: TRBJ2-5
D: TRBD1
V: TRBV28
size: .
DNA: TGTGCCAGCAGTCTGAACCTCGGGACAGTAAGAGGAACCCAGTACTTC
CDR3: CASSLNLGTVRGTQYF

J: TRBJ2-7
D: TRBD2
V: TRBV20-1
size: .
DNA: TGCAGTGCTAGAGAACGGACTAGCGGGAGGGGCTACGAGCAGTACTTC
CDR3: CSARERTSGRGYEQYF

J: TRBJ1-1
D: .
V: TRBV10-3
size: many
DNA: TGTGCCACCTCCTTAGGGACGAACACTGAAGCTTTCTTT
CDR3: CATSLGTNTEAFF

J: TRBJ2-1
D: TRBD2
V: TRBV7-3
size: many
DNA: TGTGCCAGCAGCTCTCTAGGGACTAGCGCGAATGAGCAGTTCTTC
CDR3: CASSSLGTSANEQFF

J: TRBJ2-1
D: .
V: TRBV5-1
size: few
DNA: TGCGCCAGCAGCTTGGCCGCCGGGGATTACAATGAGCAGTTCTTC
CDR3: CASSLAAGDYNEQFF

J: TRBJ2-7
D: .
V: TRBV20-1
size: few
DNA: TGCAGTGCTAGAGATCAACTAGCCGGTGAGCAGTACTTC
CDR3: CSARDQLAGEQYF

J: TRBJ2-2
D: TRBD2
V: TRBV4-3
size: .
DNA: TGCGCCAGCAGCCAACCCCAGACTAGCGGGAGGGAGCACACCGGGGAGCTGTTTTTT
CDR3: CASSQPQTSGREHTGELFF

J: TRBJ2-3
D: .
V: TRBV20-1
size: .
DNA: TGCAGTGCTAGAGATATCGGTACAGTCCCAGATACGCAGTATTTT
CDR3: CSARDIGTVPDTQYF

J: TRBJ2-3
D: .
V: TRBV12-3/TRBV12-4
size: many
DNA: TGTGCCAGCACCAAAAACCTGGGAGATACGCAGTATTTT
CDR3: CASTKNLGDTQYF

J: TRBJ1-5
D: TRBD1
V: TRBV12-3/TRBV12-4
size: .
DNA: TGTGCCAGCAGTTTAAGAGGGACAGGGATGAGTCAGCCCCAGCATTTT
CDR3: CASSLRGTGMSQPQHF

J: TRBJ1-6
D: .
V: TRBV6-5
size: .
DNA: TGTGCCAGCAATTTACGGCGGTGGGATTCACCCCTCCACTTT
CDR3: CASNLRRWDSPLHF

J: TRBJ2-7
D: .
V: TRBV7-2
size: few
DNA: TGTGCCAGCAGGGAAGGGCCAGAGCAGTACTTC
CDR3: CASREGPEQYF

J: TRBJ2-1
D: .
V: TRBV11-2
size: few
DNA: TGTGCCAGCAGCCAGGGTCAGAATGAGCAGTTCTTC
CDR3: CASSQGQNEQFF

J: TRBJ2-7
D: TRBD2
V: TRBV10-2
size: .
DNA: TGCGCCAGCAGTGAGTCGGGGGGGGTAGGCGAGCAGTACTTC
CDR3: CASSESGGVGEQYF

J: TRBJ2-1
D: .
V: TRBV7-9
size: few
DNA: TGTGCCAGCAGCTTAGCTTCCGGGGAGCCGATAAATGAGCAGTTCTTC
CDR3: CASSLASGEPINEQFF

J: TRBJ2-1
D: .
V: TRBV11-3
size: .
DNA: TGTGCCAGCAGCTTAGATCTGGGGGGCTCCGAGCAGTTCTTC
CDR3: CASSLDLGGSEQFF

J: TRBJ2-3
D: .
V: TRBV3-1
size: few
DNA: TGTGCCAGCAGCCAGGGACGGACAGATACGCAGTATTTT
CDR3: CASSQGRTDTQYF

J: TRBJ2-7
D: .
V: TRBV15
size: few
DNA: TGTGCCACCAGCAGAGAAATGGGACAATCCTACGAGCAGTACTTC
CDR3: CATSREMGQSYEQYF

J: TRBJ1-2
D: TRBD1
V: TRBV6-1
size: .
DNA: TGTGCCAGCAGATCGACAGGGAAGGGTGGCTACACCTTC
CDR3: CASRSTGKGGYTF

J: TRBJ2-5
D: .
V: TRBV7-2
size: .
DNA: TGTGCCAGCAGCTTAGGTTCCAGCGGTGGGTGGGAGACCCAGTACTTC
CDR3: CASSLGSSGGWETQYF

J: TRBJ2-1
D: TRBD1
V: TRBV24-1
size: many
DNA: TGTGCCACCAGTGATAATGGACAGGGGAATGATGAGCAGTTCTTC
CDR3: CATSDNGQGNDEQFF

J: TRBJ1-5
D: .
V: TRBV10-3
size: few
DNA: TGTGCCATCAGTGATATTGCGGGGGGCCGGGGCAATCAGCCCCAGCATTTT
CDR3: CAISDIAGGRGNQPQHF

J: TRBJ1-5
D: .
V: TRBV20-1
size: few
DNA: TGCAGTGCTAGTTGGGACTCGGATCAGCCCCAGCATTTT
CDR3: CSASWDSDQPQHF

J: TRBJ2-5
D: .
V: TRBV28
size: few
DNA: TGTGCCAGCAGTTTATTGCTAGCAGGACAAGAGACCCAGTACTTC
CDR3: CASSLLLAGQETQYF

J: TRBJ2-7
D: TRBD1
V: TRBV7-9
size: few
DNA: TGTGCCAGCAGCTTCCCGGGACAGGGGGCTTCTGAGCAGTACTTC
CDR3: CASSFPGQGASEQYF

J: TRBJ2-5
D: TRBD2
V: TRBV20-1
size: many
DNA: TGCAGTGCTATTAGCGGGGGGGCTCGGGAGACCCAGTACTTC
CDR3: CSAISGGARETQYF

J: TRBJ2-1
D: TRBD1
V: TRBV24-1
size: few
DNA: TGTGCCACACGACCGGGACAGGGCCTGGATGAGCAGTTCTTC
CDR3: CATRPGQGLDEQFF

J: TRBJ2-3
D: TRBD2
V: TRBV4-1
size: .
DNA: TGCGCCAGCAGCCAACAAACGACTAGCGGGGGGGGGGATACGCAGTATTTT
CDR3: CASSQQTTSGGGDTQYF

J: TRBJ2-5
D: .
V: TRBV20-1
size: few
DNA: TGCAGTGCTAGCCGGGACCAAGAGACCCAGTACTTC
CDR3: CSASRDQETQYF

J: TRBJ2-7
D: TRBD2
V: TRBV5-1
size: few
DNA: TGCGCCAGCAGAGTGGGCCTAGCGGGAGGTTACGAGCAGTACTTC
CDR3: CASRVGLAGGYEQYF

J: TRBJ1-5
D: .
V: TRBV7-2
size: few
DNA: TGTGCCAGCAGCCGTGACAGGCCACTTAATCAGCCCCAGCATTTT
CDR3: CASSRDRPLNQPQHF

J: TRBJ2-5
D: TRBD1
V: TRBV5-1
size: few
DNA: TGCGCCAGCAGCTTGGGCGCAGGGGGTAGGGAGACCCAGTACTTC
CDR3: CASSLGAGGRETQYF

J: TRBJ2-3
D: TRBD1
V: TRBV7-2
size: many
DNA: TGTGCCAGCAGCTTAGACAGGGGTTCAGATACGCAGTATTTT
CDR3: CASSLDRGSDTQYF

J: TRBJ2-3
D: TRBD2
V: TRBV7-9
size: many
DNA: TGTGCCAGCAGCTTAGACGGCCTAGCGGCTACAGATACGCAGTATTTT
CDR3: CASSLDGLAATDTQYF

J: TRBJ2-5
D: .
V: TRBV7-2
size: few
DNA: TGTGCCAGCAGCTTTGAAGGGGCTTGGGAGACCCAGTACTTC
CDR3: CASSFEGAWETQYF

J: TRBJ2-7
D: TRBD2
V: TRBV6-5
size: .
DNA: TGTGCCAGCAGTTACCGACTAGCGGGTGCCTACGAGCAGTACTTC
CDR3: CASSYRLAGAYEQYF

J: TRBJ2-7
D: .
V: TRBV5-6
size: .
DNA: TGTGCCAGCAGCTTGATTTCTTCAGGGCATCGCTCCTACGAGCAGTACTTC
CDR3: CASSLISSGHRSYEQYF